Listed below are T cell receptor beta chains from one sample, sequenced in a study of blood T cells in healthy people across ages. TCRdb called the 5' RACE reads again in MiXCR, with one record for every CDR3 protein. The profile shows roughly 500,000 distinct CDR3 sequences, 25% to 30% of them singletons. The source material was blood. These TCRs come from a woman in her 70s in good health. Both conserved end residues are part of each CDR3. The D gene is left open where the match is weak. Not all rows give a size; the values are once, few, many and, for expanded clones, a class.

clone size,D gene,J gene,V gene,CDR3 DNA,CDR3 protein
few,-,TRBJ2-7,TRBV3-1,TGTGCCAGCAGCCAAAGTGGGTCGTCCTACGAGCAGTACTTC,CASSQSGSSYEQYF
-,-,TRBJ1-2,TRBV5-6,TGTGCCAGCAGCTTGTCGACGTTCGGCTACACCTTC,CASSLSTFGYTF
-,TRBD1,TRBJ1-2,TRBV5-1,TGCGCCAGCAGCCTGGGACAGACGATCTATGGCTACACCTTC,CASSLGQTIYGYTF
-,TRBD2,TRBJ2-5,TRBV12-3/TRBV12-4,TGTGCCAGCAGTTTGGGCAGGGCGGGGGAGCAGTACTTC,CASSLGRAGEQYF
-,TRBD1,TRBJ2-5,TRBV7-9,TGTGCCAGCAGCCGGACGACAGGGTCCAAAGAGACCCAGTACTTC,CASSRTTGSKETQYF
-,-,TRBJ2-3,TRBV7-9,TGTGCCACCCGAGTAGAAAGCACAGATACGCAGTATTTT,CATRVESTDTQYF
few,TRBD2,TRBJ2-1,TRBV7-2,TGTGCCAGCAGCCCCATGCCGAGCGGGGGGTTCAATGAGCAGTTCTTC,CASSPMPSGGFNEQFF
-,-,TRBJ2-7,TRBV12-5,TGTGCTAGTGGTGACTCACCGACCTACGAGCAGTACTTC,CASGDSPTYEQYF
few,TRBD1,TRBJ1-4,TRBV6-2/TRBV6-3,TGTGCCAGCAGTAGACCGACAGGGATCGGGGGAAAACTGTTTTTT,CASSRPTGIGGKLFF
few,TRBD2,TRBJ2-3,TRBV6-2/TRBV6-3,TGTGCCAGCAGTACCCGGACTAGGGTTCCAGATACGCAGTATTTT,CASSTRTRVPDTQYF
few,-,TRBJ1-4,TRBV11-2,TGTGCCAGCAGCAGGAGCCCTAGAGAAAAACTGTTTTTT,CASSRSPREKLFF
few,TRBD2,TRBJ2-3,TRBV29-1,TGCAGCGTTGACGGACTAGCGGGGGACTCCCCTAGCACAGATACGCAGTATTTT,CSVDGLAGDSPSTDTQYF
few,-,TRBJ2-5,TRBV6-2/TRBV6-3,TGTGCCAGCGGCCCCAGGGGGGGTGGGGAAGAGACCCAGTACTTC,CASGPRGGGEETQYF
many,-,TRBJ2-7,TRBV18,TGTGCCAGCTCTCCCTCCCGGGCGATTGGCGAGCAGTACTTC,CASSPSRAIGEQYF
-,-,TRBJ1-5,TRBV9,TGTGCCAGCAGCGTAGGGTTTGGACCGGATCAGCCCCAGCATTTT,CASSVGFGPDQPQHF
few,-,TRBJ1-5,TRBV12-3/TRBV12-4,TGTGCCAGCAGCGCGCAGCCAGGCGGGAACAATCAGCCCCAGCATTTT,CASSAQPGGNNQPQHF